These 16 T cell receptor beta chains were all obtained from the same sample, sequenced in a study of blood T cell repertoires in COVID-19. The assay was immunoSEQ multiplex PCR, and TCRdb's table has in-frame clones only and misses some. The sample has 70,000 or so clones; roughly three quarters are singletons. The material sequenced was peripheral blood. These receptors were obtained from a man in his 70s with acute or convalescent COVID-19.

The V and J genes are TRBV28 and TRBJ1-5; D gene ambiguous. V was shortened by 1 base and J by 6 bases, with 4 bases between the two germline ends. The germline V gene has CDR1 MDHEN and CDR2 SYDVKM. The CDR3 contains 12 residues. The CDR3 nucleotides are TGTGCCAGCAGTTTATACTTTCAGCCCCAGCATTTT. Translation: CASSLYFQPQHF.

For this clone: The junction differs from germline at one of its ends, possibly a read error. The CDR3 region is CASSQDGQGFGF. For the CDR3, the DNA is TGTGCCAGCAGCCAAGATGGTCAGGGTTTTGGGTTC. V usage is TRBV4-2 and J usage is TRBJ2-7, with D maybe TRBD1 (5 bases). The germline CDR1 and CDR2 sequences are LGHNA and YNFKEQ. This CDR3 region has 12 residues.

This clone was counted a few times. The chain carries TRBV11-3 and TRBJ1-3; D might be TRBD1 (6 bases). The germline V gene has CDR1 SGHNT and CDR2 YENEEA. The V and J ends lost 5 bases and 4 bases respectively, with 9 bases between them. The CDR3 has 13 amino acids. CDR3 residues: CASSTGYGNTIYF. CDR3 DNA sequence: TGTGCCAGCAGCACAGGGTACGGAAACACCATATATTTT.

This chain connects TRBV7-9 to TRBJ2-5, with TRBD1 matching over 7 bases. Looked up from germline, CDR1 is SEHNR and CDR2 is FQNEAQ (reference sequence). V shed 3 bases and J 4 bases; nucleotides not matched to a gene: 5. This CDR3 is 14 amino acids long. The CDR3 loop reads CASSFDRVGETQYF. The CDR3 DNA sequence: TGTGCCAGCAGCTTCGACAGGGTCGGAGAGACCCAGTACTTC.

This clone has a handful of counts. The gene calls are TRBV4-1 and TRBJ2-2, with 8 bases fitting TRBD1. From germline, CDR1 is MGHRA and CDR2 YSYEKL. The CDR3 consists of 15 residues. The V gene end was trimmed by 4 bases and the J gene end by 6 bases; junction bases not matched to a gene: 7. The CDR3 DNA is TGCGCCAGCAGCCCTGGACAGGGTATGGCCGGGGAGCTGTTTTTT. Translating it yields CASSPGQGMAGELFF.

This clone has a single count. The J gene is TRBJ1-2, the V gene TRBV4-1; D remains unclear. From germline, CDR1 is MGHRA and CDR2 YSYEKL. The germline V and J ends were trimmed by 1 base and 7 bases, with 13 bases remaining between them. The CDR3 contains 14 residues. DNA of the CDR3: TGCGCCAGCAGCCAAGGGGCGCCGGGGTCTGGCTACACCTTC. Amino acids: CASSQGAPGSGYTF.

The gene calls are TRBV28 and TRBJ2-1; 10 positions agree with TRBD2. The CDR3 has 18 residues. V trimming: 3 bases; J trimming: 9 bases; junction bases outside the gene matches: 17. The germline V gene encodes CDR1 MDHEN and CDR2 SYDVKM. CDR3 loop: CASSFGRVSGRARGEQFF. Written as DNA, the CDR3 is TGTGCCAGCAGTTTTGGGCGGGTAAGCGGGAGGGCCCGTGGTGAGCAGTTCTTC.

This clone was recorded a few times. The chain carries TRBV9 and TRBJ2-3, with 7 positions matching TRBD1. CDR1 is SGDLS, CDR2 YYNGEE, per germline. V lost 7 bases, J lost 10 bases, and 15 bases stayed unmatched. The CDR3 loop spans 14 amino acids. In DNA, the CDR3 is TGTGCCAGCGGCCTCTCGGACGACAGGGAAGCGCAGTATTTT. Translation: CASGLSDDREAQYF.

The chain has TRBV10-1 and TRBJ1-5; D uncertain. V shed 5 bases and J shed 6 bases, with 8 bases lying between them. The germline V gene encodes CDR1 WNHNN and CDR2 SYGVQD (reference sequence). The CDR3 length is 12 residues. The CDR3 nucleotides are TGCGCCAGCAGTACCTCGGGTCAGCCCCAGCATTTT. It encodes CASSTSGQPQHF.

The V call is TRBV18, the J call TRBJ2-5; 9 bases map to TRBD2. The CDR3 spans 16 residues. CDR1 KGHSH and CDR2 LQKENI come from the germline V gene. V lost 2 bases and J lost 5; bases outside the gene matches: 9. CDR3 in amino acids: CASSPGAGGFLETQYF. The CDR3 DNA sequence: TGTGCCAGCTCACCAGGCGCGGGAGGGTTTCTGGAGACCCAGTACTTC.

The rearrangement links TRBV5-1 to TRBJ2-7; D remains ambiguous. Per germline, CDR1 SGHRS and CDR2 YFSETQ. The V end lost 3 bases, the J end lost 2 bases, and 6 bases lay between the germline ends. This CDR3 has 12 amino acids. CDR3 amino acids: CASSSVTYEQYF. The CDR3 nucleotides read TGCGCCAGCAGCTCCGTTACCTACGAGCAGTACTTC.

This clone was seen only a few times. CDR3 nucleotides: TGTGCCAGTAGTCCCTGGACAGGGAAACTTGACGAGCAGTACTTC. It codes for CASSPWTGKLDEQYF. The V call is TRBV19, the J call TRBJ2-7, with 8 bases that match TRBD1. The CDR3 has 15 amino acids. The V gene's germline CDR1 is LNHDA and CDR2 SQIVND (reference sequence). V lost 5 bases, J lost 5 bases, and 11 bases stayed unmatched.

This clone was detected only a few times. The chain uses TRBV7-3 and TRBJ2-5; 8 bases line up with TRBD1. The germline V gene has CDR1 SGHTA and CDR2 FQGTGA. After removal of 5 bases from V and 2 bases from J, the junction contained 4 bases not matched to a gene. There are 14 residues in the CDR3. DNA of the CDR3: TGTGCCAGCAGCCAGGGGGCCCGGCAAGAGACCCAGTACTTC. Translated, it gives CASSQGARQETQYF.

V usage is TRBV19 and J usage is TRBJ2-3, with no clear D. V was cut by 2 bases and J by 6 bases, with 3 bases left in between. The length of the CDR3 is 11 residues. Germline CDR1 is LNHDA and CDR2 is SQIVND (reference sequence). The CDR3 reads CASSISDTQYF. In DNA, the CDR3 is TGTGCCAGTAGTATATCGGATACGCAGTATTTT.

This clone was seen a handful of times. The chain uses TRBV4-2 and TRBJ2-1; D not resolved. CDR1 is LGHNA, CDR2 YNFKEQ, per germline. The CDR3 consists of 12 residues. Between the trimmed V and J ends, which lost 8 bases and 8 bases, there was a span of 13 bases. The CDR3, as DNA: TGTGCCAGCTCCCCGAGGAGCGATGAGCAGTTCTTC. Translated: CASSPRSDEQFF.

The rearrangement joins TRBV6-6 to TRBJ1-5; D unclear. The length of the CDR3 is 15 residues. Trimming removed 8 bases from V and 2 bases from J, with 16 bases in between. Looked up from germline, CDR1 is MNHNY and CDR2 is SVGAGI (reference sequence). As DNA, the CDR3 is TGTGCCAGCGGTCTGGGAGGGTTTGGCAATCAGCCCCAGCATTTT. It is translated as CASGLGGFGNQPQHF.